Shown below are 8 T cell receptor beta chains from a single sample sequenced in a study of shared clonotypes between healthy human individuals. Here immunoSEQ multiplex PCR was the method, and the copy in TCRdb shows in-frame clones only, minus some. The sample has 2 million to 3 million clones, roughly 93% seen once. The sequencing input was naive CD4+ T cells from PBMCs. Subset specified: CD45RA+ positively selected. These receptor sequences come from a man younger than 30 in good health. Some clones in this sample may be carry-over from other donors' samples.

On this clone: Within the sample, other DNA sequences also encode this same CDR3. The genes are TRBV28 and TRBJ2-7; TRBD2 agrees at 10 bases. The V gene end was trimmed by 2 bases and the J gene end by 2 bases; junction bases not matched to a gene: 0. Germline loops: CDR1 MDHEN, CDR2 SYDVKM. CDR3 size: 14 residues. In DNA form, the CDR3 reads TGTGCCAGCAGTTTAGGACTAGCGGCCTACGAGCAGTACTTC. Its translation: CASSLGLAAYEQYF.

This clone was seen once. The J gene is TRBJ2-2, the V gene TRBV9, with TRBD1 as a possible D gene (6 bases). CDR3 size: 16 residues. Between the trimmed V and J ends, which lost 3 bases and 6 bases, there was a span of 18 bases. Germline V CDR1 and CDR2: SGDLS, YYNGEE. CDR3 residues: CASSGRSGASAGELFF. The DNA of the CDR3 is TGTGCCAGCAGCGGTCGATCAGGGGCCTCGGCCGGGGAGCTGTTTTTT.

In its sample, this clone was seen a few times. The CDR3 DNA reads as TGTGCCAGCAGCGCACAAACAGGGTTGGGGACTGAAGCTTTCTTT. Its protein product is CASSAQTGLGTEAFF. The V call is TRBV7-2, the J call TRBJ1-1; D is perhaps TRBD1 (6 bases). There are 15 residues in the CDR3. Germline CDR1 is SGHTA and CDR2 is FQGNSA. V lost 5 bases, J lost 5 bases, and 18 bases lay in between.

The V and J genes are TRBV18 and TRBJ1-4, with D perhaps matching TRBD1 (5 bases). The CDR3 is 15 residues long. The germline V gene encodes CDR1 KGHSH and CDR2 LQKENI. The V end lost 3 bases, the J end lost 2 bases, and 10 bases lay between the germline ends. CDR3 in DNA: TGTGCCAGCTCACCCCAGGGTCGGACTAATGAAAAACTGTTTTTT. The encoded protein is CASSPQGRTNEKLFF. Drawing the rest from reference TRBV18 and TRBJ1-4, the complete variable domain is NAGVMQNPRHLVRRRGQEARLRCSPMKGHSHVYWYRQLPEEGLKFMVYLQKENIIDESGMPKERFSAEFPKEGPSILRIQQVVRGDSAAYFCASSPQGRTNEKLFFGSGTQLSVL.

Comment on this clone: The sample has other DNA sequences that encode this CDR3 too. V and J are TRBV29-1 and TRBJ1-1; a possible D gene is TRBD1 (5 bases). The CDR3 extends over 12 amino acids. Trimming removed 3 bases at V and 1 base at J, with 6 bases between. Germline V gene sequence: CDR1 SQVTM, CDR2 ANQGSEA. The CDR3 sequence is CSVDQGNTEAFF. Here the CDR3 DNA reads TGCAGCGTTGACCAGGGGAACACTGAAGCTTTCTTT. The whole variable domain, filled in from reference TRBV29-1 and TRBJ1-1, reads SAVISQKPSRDICQRGTSLTIQCQVDSQVTMMFWYRQQPGQSLTLIATANQGSEATYESGFVIDKFPISRPNLTFSTLTVSNMSPEDSSIYLCSVDQGNTEAFFGQGTRLTVV.

This chain links TRBV28 with TRBJ2-7; D gene uncertain. Per germline, CDR1 MDHEN and CDR2 SYDVKM. The CDR3 runs to 13 residues. The V end was cut by 3 bases, the J end by 3 bases, with 9 bases between. This chain's CDR3 is CASSFGRIYEQYF. Here the CDR3 DNA reads TGTGCCAGCAGTTTTGGACGGATCTACGAGCAGTACTTC.

With regard to this clone: The identical CDR3 is also encoded by other nucleotide sequences in the sample. The V call is TRBV5-1, the J call TRBJ2-1; D might be TRBD1 (5 bases). The CDR3 runs 13 residues. V lost 0 bases, J lost 7 bases, and 8 bases lay in between. CDR1 and CDR2 from the germline V gene are SGHRS and YFSETQ. CDR3 sequence reads: CASSLGGSNEQFF. CDR3 nucleotide sequence: TGCGCCAGCAGCTTGGGGGGCTCAAATGAGCAGTTCTTC.

The J gene is TRBJ2-3, the V gene TRBV5-4, with unresolved D. Germline values: CDR1 SGHNT, CDR2 YYREEE (reference sequence). CDR3 size: 11 residues. Trimming shortened V by 5 bases and J by 5 bases, and 6 bases separated the two germline ends. This CDR3 is CASRFGDTQYF. CDR3 DNA: TGTGCCAGCAGGTTTGGAGATACGCAGTATTTT.